Detailed here is one TCR beta chain. The CDR3 extends over 13 amino acids. The ends lost 0 bases at V and 6 bases at J; junction bases unmatched: 1. Germline assignment: CDR1 MNHEY and CDR2 SVGAGI. Method: immunoSEQ multiplex PCR; TCRdb's copy keeps in-frame clones and lacks some. The sample records 98,000 or so clones, 80% to 95% being singletons. This sample was included in a study of T cell changes during pregnancy in multiple sclerosis. This sequence originates from a female donor with multiple sclerosis, enrolled in a pregnancy study. The source material was peripheral blood, sampled after pregnancy. The chain combines TRBV6-5 with TRBJ1-2; 7 nucleotides align to TRBD1. This CDR3 is CASSYSTGDGYTF. CDR3 bases: TGTGCCAGCAGTTACTCTACAGGGGATGGCTACACCTTC.